This TCR beta chain was sequenced for a study of T-cell memory formation after mild COVID-19. Background on the study: TCR clusters largely stayed donor specific.

TCRdb re-derived calls from the 5' RACE reads in MiXCR, one entry per CDR3 protein. The table lists around 150,000 distinct CDR3 sequences, about 9.9% of them singletons. This clonotype was observed at least ten times. Sequences were obtained from PBMCs or a T cell subset sorted from them (not recorded which). The sequence was obtained from a man aged 18 to 30 who had mild COVID-19 (a few samples of this study predate the infection). Cell type and time point are not known.

The CDR3 protein is CASSFARETQYF. CDR3 DNA sequence: TGTGCCAGCAGCTTCGCCCGAGAGACCCAGTACTTC. The V call is TRBV7-2, the J call TRBJ2-5; D uncertain. Germline CDR1 reads SGHTA; CDR2 reads FQGNSA. V was trimmed by 3 bases and J by 4 bases, leaving 6 bases between them. The CDR3 extends over 12 amino acids.